In its sample, the clone carrying this T cell receptor beta chain was seen many times. This record belongs to a study of T cell repertoires in cytomegalovirus infection. In the study overall: Public signatures in TCR beta pointed to CMV infection and matching HLA type.

TCRdb recomputed calls from the reads with MiXCR, one row per CDR3 protein. This table holds fewer than 300,000 distinct CDR3 sequences, over 20% found once. V lost 6 bases to trimming and J lost 7 bases, with 12 bases between them. The CDR3 has 13 residues. Germline values: CDR1 SGHTA, CDR2 FQGNSA. This rearrangement joins TRBV7-2 to TRBJ1-4, with D possibly being TRBD1 (6 bases). This TCR was recovered from a human donor in good health (CMV status not recorded). Some clones in this sample may be carry-over from other donors' samples. The sample consisted of PBMCs. CDR3 nucleotide sequence: TGTGCCAGCAGGCTACAGGGTACTGAAAAACTGTTTTTT. Amino acid sequence: CASRLQGTEKLFF. Drawing the rest from reference TRBV7-2 and TRBJ1-4, the complete variable domain is GAGVSQSPSNKVTEKGKDVELRCDPISGHTALYWYRQSLGQGLEFLIYFQGNSAPDKSGLPSDRFSAERTGGSVSTLTIQRTQQEDSAVYLCASRLQGTEKLFFGSGTQLSVL.